A single T cell receptor (beta chain) is shown here with its context. 13 Jbeta primers and 60 Vbeta primers were used for the PCR. Repertoires were generated with immunoSEQ multiplex PCR, while TCRdb's copy carries only in-frame clones and drops some. Of a few hundred thousand clones listed, 60% to 80% were seen once; the top ten hold 1.5% to 2%. The CDR3 runs 17 residues. Between the trimmed V and J ends, which lost 2 bases and 11 bases, there was a span of 27 bases. CDR1 and CDR2 from the germline V gene are KGHSH and LQKENI. This sample was included in a study of cytomegalovirus exposure and HLA in healthy donors.

The receptor was isolated from a man aged 18 to 30 in good health and CMV-seronegative. Sequenced: PBMCs. The chain combines TRBV18 with TRBJ1-1; tentative D call: TRBD1 (6 bases). The CDR3 region is CASSPTGPGTSRWTAFF. The DNA for the CDR3 is TGTGCCAGCTCACCAACCGGCCCCGGGACAAGCCGATGGACGGCTTTCTTT.